This T cell receptor (beta chain) was found in a study of memory B cells and T cells in multiple sclerosis. Regarding the study as a whole: Clone-set sizes differed between compartments, so shared clonotype counts needed normalization.

Separate sequencing covered autoproliferating (CFSE-dim) and non-proliferating (CFSE-high) T cells from stimulus-free culture. Replicate wells were pooled after approximately seven days of stimulus-free culture of roughly 5x10^7 CFSE-labeled PBMCs. The PBMCs received 0.5 uM CFSE and serum-free culture with no added stimuli. The assay was immunoSEQ multiplex PCR, and TCRdb's table has in-frame clones only and misses some. The table has 30,000 to 40,000 clones, roughly 86% seen once. A remark on this clone: Its antigen is not known.

Deletions cut 3 bases from V and 5 bases from J, with 17 bases between. The length of the CDR3 is 16 residues. Germline CDR1 and CDR2: LNHDA and SQIVND (reference sequence). The origin of this receptor is a human donor with multiple sclerosis. The sequencing input was PBMCs from blood kept in culture. The V call is TRBV19, the J call TRBJ1-5; D possibly corresponds to TRBD1 (6 bases). CDR3 bases: TGTGCCAGTAGTATTCTCTCCCGGGACAATTATCAGCCCCAGCATTTT. This sequence encodes CASSILSRDNYQPQHF.